This T cell receptor beta chain was sequenced for a study of cytomegalovirus exposure and HLA in healthy donors (dated by TCRdb to about 2017). Notes on the research overall: According to an earlier analysis of 550 to 700 of the donors, 200 million or so T cells yielded 117 million unique TCR beta sequences and approximately 300 Gb of sequence data. An early release that covered several hundred HLA-typed donors contained about 290 gigabases of sequencing data and 75 million to 100 million unique TCR sequences. Of the roughly 400 genotyped donors, about 80% fell in the genetic ancestry cluster associated with self-reported Caucasian donors. The aim of the study was to test whether cataloging public T cell receptors could identify signatures of past pathogen exposure. The T cell repertoires of several hundred subjects were profiled by immunosequencing and related to cytomegalovirus serostatus. In addition to the first cohort of approximately 650 subjects, a separate validation cohort of around 110 different subjects was used. To predict cytomegalovirus infection status, the study combined high-throughput TCR immunosequencing, statistical association of individual TCRs with disease status, and machine learning. In a later analysis, previously published TCR beta repertoires from some 640 donors were re-analyzed and high-resolution HLA genotyping was added so that TCR occurrence patterns could be studied. In the later analysis, no new phenotypic data were used to find candidate immune exposures; instead, reliance was placed on TCR beta sequences and their occurrence across donors. An earlier analysis of 500 to 750 of the donors applied high-throughput TCR beta sequencing to assess whether each TCR beta V gene segment acted as functional or pseudogenic. Alongside the repertoire data, information on donor age, sex, ethnicity and CMV serostatus was compiled. In a later genetic analysis, genome-wide SNP genotypes for about 55% of the roughly 700 donors were used, and that subset was treated as a discovery cohort. All discovery cohort repertoires had been generated on a single sequencing platform. HLA typing included class I and class II loci at four-digit resolution. Typing coverage differed by locus: A, B, C, DRB1 and DQB1 were typed in roughly 620-630 donors, DQA1 in about 550, DPA1 in 600 to 610, and DPB1 in about 450. Roughly five DR-DQ haplotypes were treated as single units for association and clustering because of strong linkage in the cohort. Across some 400 genotyped donors of the cohort, an average of about 220,000 unique TCR beta nucleotide sequences per donor were sequenced, and approximately 17% of those sequences were non-productive.

V was cut back by 4 bases and J by 5 bases, leaving a gap of 12 bases between them. In the germline V gene (reference sequence), CDR1 corresponds to SGHKS and CDR2 to YYEKEE. The CDR3 covers 13 residues, taking in both the cysteine and the phenylalanine. The DNA shown is the 39-base CDR3, in frame from base 1. Comments on this clone: No cognate antigen has been identified for it. It has no much larger one-base neighbor in the sample; base qualities were not kept.

Library preparation was by the immunoSEQ multiplex PCR assay. The multiplex PCR relied on a mix of 60 forward primers for TCR Vbeta segments and 13 reverse primers for TCR Jbeta segments. The CDR3 region of rearranged TCR beta genes was amplified from genomic DNA by a multiplex PCR assay. The amplified TCR beta libraries were sequenced on the Illumina HiSeq System as 87-base-pair reads. As for the authors' bioinformatics: A later analysis tallied some 79 million unique TCR beta chains across the 550 to 850 repertoires, and approximately 11 million of those chains were shared by two or more donors. Raw reads were error-corrected and collapsed into unique sequences with a nearest-neighbor algorithm that merged closely related sequences to remove PCR and sequencing errors. CDR3 sequences were aligned to IMGT reference sequences to assign V, D and J gene segments. Each retained sequence needed at least a six-nucleotide match to both a V gene segment and a J gene segment. A rearrangement counted as productive if the CDR3 had no stop codons and remained in frame with V and J, and every other rearrangement counted as non-productive. Following IMGT convention, CDR3 was defined as the stretch from the second conserved V-encoded cysteine to the conserved J-encoded phenylalanine. The earlier analysis of 500 to 650 of the donors excluded any sequence lacking an unambiguous match to a single V gene segment. In an earlier analysis of 450 to 700 of the donors, V segments were called functional above 56.7% productive rearrangements and were called segregating when the between-donor standard deviation exceeded 5%. A statistical classification framework was built to diagnose cytomegalovirus status from the catalog of TCR beta chain sequences. V and J gene assignment, in a later analysis, came from comparing TCR nucleotide sequences with IMGT/GENE-DB human TR gene sequences. In a later analysis, CDR3 sequences and most-parsimonious VDJ recombination scenarios were assigned using the TCRdist pipeline. In a later analysis, every TCR beta chain was defined by the combination of its CDR3 amino acid sequence and its V-gene family, and reads without a unique V-gene family were dropped. To address suspected cross-contamination and a sequencing artifact, a later analysis removed around 600 highly shared, low-generation-probability nucleotide sequences. In a later analysis, a clonal expansion index for each public chain was calculated from normalized within-repertoire ranks of inferred template counts. A later analysis computed generation probabilities with a VDJ recombination model fitted to out-of-frame rearrangements, and checked the results against IGoR. A later analysis scored TCR-TCR, TCR-HLA and TCR-CMV co-occurrence with hypergeometric tests, applying a repertoire-size bias correction to TCR pairs. In a later analysis, false discovery rates were estimated by permuting HLA or CMV assignments 20 times. In a later analysis, co-occurring TCRs were grouped with DBSCAN, and TCRdist sequence similarity was added when clustering was performed within HLA-allele-positive subsets. Repertoires with fewer than 30,000 or more than 120,000 public chains, plus five repertoires with anomalous nucleotide sharing, were excluded from co-occurrence clustering. This immuneACCESS table, as held by TCRdb, lists in-frame sequences with V and J called but not all clones. Of the missing ones, under half trace to an unresolved V gene in checked studies; the others have no known cause. V and J calls plus clone size are reproduced from that table; the DNA served to infer D and trimming. The sample table holds tens of thousands of clones, of which approximately 63% were seen once. Of the sample, less than 20% is held by the ten largest clones.

The cohort comprised 670 or so healthy bone marrow donors. At the time of sampling, all cohort members were nominally healthy, though unrecorded immune exposures were likely present. The donor was CMV seropositive and belonged to the group of 250 to 350 seropositive cohort members. A peripheral blood sample was provided by each donor, and peripheral blood mononuclear cells were used for TCR beta sequencing. Genomic DNA was extracted from the blood cell samples with the Qiagen DNeasy Blood Extraction Kit. Paper-wide results and their limitations: Several of the top co-occurrence clusters appeared to be linked to parvovirus B19, influenza, CMV and Epstein-Barr virus, according to a later analysis. This cohort had only TCR beta chains sequenced, and the lack of alpha or paired-chain data limited which features could be detected. A further reported finding was that TCR beta sequences accurately predicted the HLA-A and HLA-B alleles for most subjects in the first cohort. For the cohort, immune exposure information was limited to CMV serostatus. Strong co-occurrence of HLA alleles, especially DR and DQ, made assigning TCR associations to individual alleles difficult. Because counts were too low, roughly 17 rarely observed V segments, including chromosome 9 orphons, were left out of the earlier analysis of 500 to 650 of the donors. An association between a missense DCLRE1C variant and V-gene and J-gene trimming of TCR beta chains was found in a later genetic analysis and replicated in an independent cohort. According to a later analysis, most CMV-associated TCR beta chains appeared to be HLA-restricted, and the HLA associations seemed to be driven largely by CMV exposure. According to a later genetic analysis, donors in an Asian-associated ancestry cluster had fewer N-insertions in productive TCRs than the roughly 660-donor mean. Compared with equally common non-associated chains, HLA-associated TCR beta chains in a later analysis were more clonally expanded and had lower generation probabilities. Broadly in line with IMGT annotations, most TCR beta V segments showed up in productive rearrangements about 87% or about 30% of the time in an earlier analysis of 587 of the donors. Some IMGT-functional V segments, including TRBV6-2 and TRBV6-3, could not be told apart with the 87-base-pair reads, so those segments were excluded. Cytomegalovirus status was reported to be diagnosed by the classifier with high specificity and sensitivity in both the original and validation cohorts. HLA typing was unavailable for some donors at each locus, so association tests used only the typed subset. Across donors, most TCR sequences were observed very rarely, whereas some public TCRs were present in many individuals. Correlated functional status among segregating V segments might be attributable to linkage disequilibrium, but an unknown experimental factor could not be ruled out. Specific HLA alleles were associated with 15,000 to 20,000 TCR beta sequences at a false discovery rate of 0.05 in a later analysis. In the study, around 150 TCR beta chains were listed as associated with cytomegalovirus. A cluster of highly shared sequence variants was judged likely to be a technical artifact of the sequencing pipeline. In vitro tests confirmed that a few of the cytomegalovirus-associated TCR beta chains recognize cytomegalovirus antigens. The presence/absence analyses assumed that sequencing depth was roughly uniform across donors, and that assumption may not be true. It was suggested by the authors that the approach could potentially be generalized to other disease states and immunological phenotypes. In a later analysis, the rate of TCR association differed among HLA loci, with DRB1 alleles having the most associated TCRs and HLA-C alleles having the fewest.

The TCR originated in a woman aged 60 to 75 in good health and CMV-seropositive. The chain is encoded by TRBV5-5 joined to TRBJ2-5; the D gene is perhaps TRBD2, from 6 matching bases. Input material: PBMCs. The nucleotide sequence is given as TGTGCCAGCAGCCGTGAGGGGAGGGAGACCCAGTACTTC. Its coded protein is CASSREGRETQYF.